This TCR beta chain derives from a study of beta chain features in type 1 diabetes. As for the study in general: Regarding age, gender and cell yields, patients proved similar to healthy donors. The study, taken as a whole, reports: Across all four CD4+ subsets, people with type 1 diabetes showed modestly shorter TCRB CDR3s. Patients with type 1 diabetes carried fewer insertions and had more deletions at their VDJ junctions.

In the case of this clone: The antigen remains unidentified.

Losses at the gene ends were 1 base for V and 8 bases for J; bases not matched to a gene: 11. The CDR3 extends over 16 amino acids. Germline loops: CDR1 KGHSH, CDR2 LQKENI. Sequenced material consisted of expressed TCRB transcripts (all of the isolated RNA was reverse transcribed). Produced via immunoSEQ multiplex PCR; TCRdb's table is partial and in-frame only. This table has 400,000 or so clones, around 9.6% appearing once. Sequences were obtained from central memory CD4+ T cells from blood. The chain uses TRBV18 and TRBJ1-1; the match to TRBD1 covers 9 bases. The clonotype was recovered from a man aged 30-40 years with type 1 diabetes. The CDR3, as DNA: TGTGCCAGCTCACCACGTGGGACAGGGCGCGCCTTAGAAGCTTTCTTT. Its translation: CASSPRGTGRALEAFF.